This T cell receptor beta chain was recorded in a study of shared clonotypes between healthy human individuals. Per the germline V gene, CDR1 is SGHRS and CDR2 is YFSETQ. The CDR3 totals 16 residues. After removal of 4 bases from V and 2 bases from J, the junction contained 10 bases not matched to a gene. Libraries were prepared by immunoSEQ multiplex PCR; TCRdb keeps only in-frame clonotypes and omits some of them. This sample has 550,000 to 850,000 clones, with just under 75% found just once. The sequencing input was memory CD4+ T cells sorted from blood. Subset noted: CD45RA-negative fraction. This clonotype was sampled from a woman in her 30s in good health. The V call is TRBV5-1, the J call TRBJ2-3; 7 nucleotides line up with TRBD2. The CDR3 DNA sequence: TGCGCCAGCAGCCCGGCGCGGGACTATTACACAGATACGCAGTATTTT. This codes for CASSPARDYYTDTQYF.